These 28 T cell receptor beta chains were all obtained from the same sample, sequenced in a study of T cells in tuberculosis. Some clones are missing from TCRdb's copy, which holds only in-frame ones; the method was immunoSEQ multiplex PCR. The sample includes tens of thousands of clones, roughly 91% of them seen just once. Thawed, overnight-rested PBMC were stained with GMM-loaded CD1B tetramer, viability dye and anti-CD3, then sorted. The lipid loaded on the CD1B tetramers was C32 glucose monomycolate from Rhodococcus equi. Sequenced input: CD1b-GMM tetramer-negative cells sorted from PBMCs. These receptors all stem from an adult woman with latent tuberculosis.

This clone was detected once. In nucleotides, the CDR3 is TGTGCCAGCTCGGAACGGCTAAACGGGCAGCCCCAGCATTTT. It yields the protein CASSERLNGQPQHF. V is TRBV6-1 and J is TRBJ1-5; no reliable D call. CDR3 size: 14 residues. The V end lost 8 bases, the J end lost 7 bases, and 18 bases lay between the germline ends. The V gene's germline CDR1 is MNHNS and CDR2 SASEGT.

V and J are TRBV6-1 and TRBJ2-3; 9 nucleotides align to TRBD1. The CDR3 is 15 residues long. Trimming took 6 bases from V and 4 from J; bases not matched to a gene: 8. Per germline, CDR1 MNHNS and CDR2 SASEGT. Here the CDR3 DNA reads TGTGCCAGCAGGGCAGGACAGGGGCGAGCAGATACGCAGTATTTT. It translates to CASRAGQGRADTQYF.

The chain couples TRBV11-3 to TRBJ2-3; no clear D gene. The CDR3 is 12 amino acids. Deletions cut 1 base from V and 4 bases from J, with 3 bases between. Germline V gene data show CDR1 as SGHNT and CDR2 as YENEEA. CDR3 DNA sequence: TGTGCCAGCAGCTTAGGGCCAGATACGCAGTATTTT. Translated: CASSLGPDTQYF.

The chain recombines TRBV5-1 with TRBJ2-1, with D possibly being TRBD2 (6 bases). Trimming took 4 bases from V and 3 from J, leaving 11 bases between them. The CDR3 runs 14 residues. Germline V gives CDR1 SGHRS, CDR2 YFSETQ. The DNA for the CDR3 is TGCGCCAGCAGCATGGGACTTGACTACAATGAGCAGTTCTTC. Translating gives CASSMGLDYNEQFF.

This chain connects TRBV28 to TRBJ1-5; 7 nucleotides agree with TRBD1. CDR1 is MDHEN and CDR2 is SYDVKM in the germline V gene. Losses at the gene ends were 6 bases for V and 5 bases for J; bases not matched to a gene: 7. The CDR3 is 14 amino acids. CDR3 region: CASRPGQTDQPQHF. The CDR3 bases are TGTGCCAGCAGGCCGGGACAGACTGATCAGCCCCAGCATTTT.

V gene TRBV5-8 combines with J gene TRBJ1-1; D gene ambiguous. Germline CDR1 and CDR2: SGHTS and YDEGEE. The germline V and J ends were trimmed by 5 bases and 4 bases, with 12 bases remaining between them. There are 13 residues in the CDR3. CDR3 sequence reads: CASSIGQATEAFF. Here the CDR3 DNA reads TGTGCCAGCAGTATCGGTCAAGCCACTGAAGCTTTCTTT.

The chain combines TRBV19 with TRBJ1-2, with 8 bases fitting TRBD1. The ends lost 4 bases at V and 3 bases at J; junction bases unmatched: 7. This CDR3 spans 15 amino acids. Germline-derived CDR1 and CDR2 are LNHDA and SQIVND (reference sequence). The CDR3 sequence: CASSNWETGDYGYTF. In DNA, the CDR3 is TGTGCCAGTAGTAATTGGGAGACAGGGGACTATGGCTACACCTTC.

V is TRBV7-9 and J is TRBJ2-3; D unresolved. The CDR3 totals 13 residues. Trimming took 1 base from V and 2 from J, leaving 4 bases between them. Germline assignment: CDR1 SEHNR and CDR2 FQNEAQ (reference sequence). CDR3 DNA: TGTGCCAGCAGCTTAGACTACACAGATACGCAGTATTTT. This gives the protein CASSLDYTDTQYF. The full variable domain, rest sourced from reference TRBV7-9 and TRBJ2-3, is DTGVSQNPRHKITKRGQNVTFRCDPISEHNRLYWYRQTLGQGPEFLTYFQNEAQLEKSRLLSDRFSAERPKGSFSTLEIQRTEQGDSAMYLCASSLDYTDTQYFGPGTRLTVL.

The chain recombines TRBV13 with TRBJ2-4, with D possibly being TRBD2 (5 bases). The CDR3 runs 15 residues. Germline CDR1 and CDR2: PRHDT and FYEKMQ (reference sequence). Trimming shortened V by 7 bases and J by 2 bases, and 15 bases separated the two germline ends. The CDR3 loop reads CASTKGRDSKNIQYF. In nucleotides, the CDR3 is TGTGCCAGCACCAAGGGCCGGGATTCCAAAAACATTCAGTACTTC.

This sequence joins TRBV19 and TRBJ1-6, with D perhaps TRBD1 (6 bases). Germline CDR1 reads LNHDA; CDR2 reads SQIVND (reference sequence). The CDR3 runs 14 residues. The V end lost 3 bases, the J end lost 8 bases, and 11 bases lay between the germline ends. The CDR3 loop reads CASSIQGRDSPLHF. The CDR3 bases are TGTGCCAGTAGTATCCAGGGGCGCGATTCACCCCTCCACTTT.

The chain is built from TRBV14 and TRBJ2-5, with TRBD1 matching 8 bases. The germline CDR1 and CDR2 sequences are SGHDN and FVKESK. Trimming took 5 bases from V and 0 from J; bases not matched to a gene: 2. The CDR3 contains 14 residues. The CDR3, as DNA: TGTGCCAGCAGCGTGGACAGGGACCAAGAGACCCAGTACTTC. This sequence encodes CASSVDRDQETQYF.

This clone was recorded a few times. The chain links TRBV6-1 to TRBJ1-4; 7 bases agree with TRBD1. Looked up from germline, CDR1 is MNHNS and CDR2 is SASEGT. Trimming removed 6 bases from V and 4 bases from J; junction bases left unmatched: 5. The CDR3 extends over 14 amino acids. CDR3 amino acids: CASSTGEDNEKLFF. The CDR3 DNA reads TGTGCCAGCAGCACAGGGGAGGATAATGAAAAACTGTTTTTT.

The J gene is TRBJ1-2, the V gene TRBV2; TRBD1 might be the D (5 bases). The V and J ends lost 3 bases and 4 bases respectively, with 12 bases between them. Germline lookup yields CDR1 SNHLY and CDR2 FYNNEI. The CDR3 is 14 amino acids. In DNA form, the CDR3 reads TGTGCCAGCAGTGAGGGGCGTTCCGGCTATGGCTACACCTTC. Translation gives CASSEGRSGYGYTF.

In this sample, this clone turned up once. The chain joins TRBV19 to TRBJ1-1; the D is unclear. The V end lost 3 bases, the J end lost 1 base, and 6 bases lay between the germline ends. Germline loops: CDR1 LNHDA, CDR2 SQIVND (reference sequence). CDR3 length: 13 amino acids. This CDR3 is CASSMPGNTEAFF. In DNA, the CDR3 is TGTGCCAGTAGTATGCCAGGGAACACTGAAGCTTTCTTT.

The rearrangement links TRBV18 to TRBJ1-1; D is ambiguous. V was cut by 1 base and J by 0 bases, with 6 bases left in between. Germline values: CDR1 KGHSH, CDR2 LQKENI. This CDR3 comprises 14 residues. The CDR3 loop is CASSPLDMNTEAFF. The CDR3 coding sequence is TGTGCCAGCTCACCACTAGATATGAACACTGAAGCTTTCTTT.

CDR3 region: CAIRASMNTEAFF. The CDR3 region has the DNA TGTGCCATCCGAGCGTCGATGAACACTGAAGCTTTCTTT. The chain joins TRBV10-3 to TRBJ1-1; D gene ambiguous. The CDR3 runs to 13 residues. The ends were cut back, 8 bases at V and 0 bases at J, with 10 bases in the middle. Germline-derived CDR1 and CDR2 are ENHRY and SYGVKD.

A note on this clone: The germline gene is not matched at one end of the junction; a read error may be the cause. The J gene is TRBJ2-5, the V gene TRBV7-7; 8 nucleotides match TRBD1. Germline loops: CDR1 SSHAT, CDR2 FNYEAQ (reference sequence). The CDR3 contains 15 residues. CDR3 protein: CASSLDRTGMETQYF. For the CDR3, the DNA is TGTGCTAGCAGCTTAGACAGGACAGGGATGGAGACCCAGTACTTC. The full variable domain, with the rest looked up from reference TRBV7-7 and TRBJ2-5, is GAGVSQSPRYKVTKRGQDVTLRCDPISSHATLYWYQQALGQGPEFLTYFNYEAQPDKSGLPSDRFSAERPEGSISTLTIQRTEQRDSAMYRCASSLDRTGMETQYFGPGTRLLVL.

The V gene is TRBV2, the J gene TRBJ2-4; 8 nucleotides align to TRBD1. CDR3 length: 16 residues. J was trimmed by 7 bases and V by 1 base; bases with no gene match: 9. Germline V gives CDR1 SNHLY, CDR2 FYNNEI. As DNA, the CDR3 is TGTGCCAGCAGTGAAGGAGGCAGGGGGCTTGGGAACATTCAGTACTTC. Translating it yields CASSEGGRGLGNIQYF. Variable domain in full (rest from reference TRBV2 and TRBJ2-4): EPEVTQTPSHQVTQMGQEVILRCVPISNHLYFYWYRQILGQKVEFLVSFYNNEISEKSEIFDDQFSVERPDGSNFTLKIRSTKLEDSAMYFCASSEGGRGLGNIQYFGAGTRLSVL.

V is TRBV6-1 and J is TRBJ1-2, with D uncertain. Per the germline V gene, CDR1 is MNHNS and CDR2 is SASEGT. Trimming removed 4 bases from V and 13 bases from J, with 10 bases in between. This CDR3 is 10 amino acids long. CDR3 in amino acids: CASSVSTITF. CDR3 coding DNA: TGTGCCAGCAGTGTATCGACTATCACCTTC.

The chain employs TRBV6-5 and TRBJ2-3; TRBD2 is a possible D gene (5 bases). The CDR3 loop spans 14 amino acids. V was clipped by 2 bases and J by 3 bases, with 9 bases between them. Germline V gene lookup returns CDR1 MNHEY and CDR2 SVGAGI. The CDR3 region is CASSYTSLTDTQYF. The CDR3 DNA sequence: TGTGCCAGCAGTTACACTAGTCTGACAGATACGCAGTATTTT.

This clone is a singleton in its sample. V and J are TRBV5-1 and TRBJ2-2; 10 bases are a match to TRBD2. V gave up 7 bases and J gave up 4 bases; unmatched junction bases: 7. This CDR3 has 15 amino acids. CDR1 is SGHRS, CDR2 YFSETQ, per germline. The CDR3 nucleotides are TGCGCCAGCGAATTAAGCGGGGGGGCCACCGGGGAGCTGTTTTTT. It specifies CASELSGGATGELFF.

Here the CDR3 reads CATEGPGLGNNEQFF. DNA of the CDR3: TGTGCCACCGAAGGCCCAGGGCTGGGGAACAATGAGCAGTTCTTC. The genes are TRBV10-3 and TRBJ2-1, with D possibly matching TRBD1 (5 bases). This CDR3 has 15 residues. Germline lookup yields CDR1 ENHRY and CDR2 SYGVKD. Trimming shortened V by 10 bases and J by 5 bases, and 21 bases separated the two germline ends.

This clone was counted between two and nine times. This sequence joins TRBV7-8 and TRBJ1-5; a possible D gene is TRBD1 (5 bases). CDR1 is SGHVS, CDR2 FQNEAQ, per germline. The CDR3 is made up of 16 amino acids. V was cut by 0 bases and J by 0 bases, with 9 bases left in between. CDR3 loop: CASSLAGGGSNQPQHF. CDR3 DNA sequence: TGTGCCAGCAGCTTAGCGGGGGGGGGTAGCAATCAGCCCCAGCATTTT.

The chain recombines TRBV9 with TRBJ2-5; 14 positions agree with TRBD2. The CDR3 runs 15 residues. The J segment lost 5 bases and the V segment lost 2 bases, leaving 2 bases of the junction unmatched. Germline V gene data show CDR1 as SGDLS and CDR2 as YYNGEE. CDR3 DNA sequence: TGTGCCAGCAGCGTGACTAGCGGGGGGGCGGAGACCCAGTACTTC. This sequence encodes CASSVTSGGAETQYF.

The V call is TRBV15, the J call TRBJ2-1; 7 nucleotides match TRBD1. The CDR3 is 14 residues long. V dropped 1 base and J dropped 5; count of bases not matched to a gene: 2. Per germline, CDR1 LNHNV and CDR2 YYDKDF (reference sequence). The CDR3 DNA reads TGTGCCACCAGCAGAGGGGGACAGAACAATGAGCAGTTCTTC. This encodes CATSRGGQNNEQFF.

Worth noting for this clone: This specimen includes other DNA sequences encoding the same CDR3. The V call is TRBV27, the J call TRBJ1-5, with unresolved D. The CDR3 extends over 13 amino acids. V was pared by 5 bases and J by 0 bases, with 5 bases between. Germline V lookup: CDR1 MNHEY, CDR2 SMNVEV (reference sequence). This chain's CDR3 is CASSPYSNQPQHF. CDR3 sequence (DNA): TGTGCCAGCAGTCCTTATAGCAATCAGCCCCAGCATTTT.

The genes are TRBV7-8 and TRBJ2-7; a possible D gene is TRBD2 (6 bases). CDR3 size: 13 residues. Germline values: CDR1 SGHVS, CDR2 FQNEAQ. Deletions cut 2 bases from V and 7 bases from J, with 12 bases between. The CDR3 here is CASSLKPAGEQYV. The DNA of the CDR3 is TGTGCCAGCAGCTTAAAGCCCGCGGGGGAGCAGTACGTC.

This clone appeared a single time. This chain joins TRBV5-1 and TRBJ2-3, with TRBD1 identical over 10 bases. Looked up from germline, CDR1 is SGHRS and CDR2 is YFSETQ. This CDR3 has 19 amino acids. With V trimmed by 4 bases and J by 1 base, 15 bases remained unmatched. CDR3 nucleotide sequence: TGCGCCAGCAGCAGTGGGGGACAGGGGAGAGTCGCTGGCACAGATACGCAGTATTTT. Residues: CASSSGGQGRVAGTDTQYF. The entire variable domain, with the rest obtained from reference TRBV5-1 and TRBJ2-3, is as follows: KAGVTQTPRYLIKTRGQQVTLSCSPISGHRSVSWYQQTPGQGLQFLFEYFSETQRNKGNFPGRFSGRQFSNSRSEMNVSTLELGDSALYLCASSSGGQGRVAGTDTQYFGPGTRLTVL.